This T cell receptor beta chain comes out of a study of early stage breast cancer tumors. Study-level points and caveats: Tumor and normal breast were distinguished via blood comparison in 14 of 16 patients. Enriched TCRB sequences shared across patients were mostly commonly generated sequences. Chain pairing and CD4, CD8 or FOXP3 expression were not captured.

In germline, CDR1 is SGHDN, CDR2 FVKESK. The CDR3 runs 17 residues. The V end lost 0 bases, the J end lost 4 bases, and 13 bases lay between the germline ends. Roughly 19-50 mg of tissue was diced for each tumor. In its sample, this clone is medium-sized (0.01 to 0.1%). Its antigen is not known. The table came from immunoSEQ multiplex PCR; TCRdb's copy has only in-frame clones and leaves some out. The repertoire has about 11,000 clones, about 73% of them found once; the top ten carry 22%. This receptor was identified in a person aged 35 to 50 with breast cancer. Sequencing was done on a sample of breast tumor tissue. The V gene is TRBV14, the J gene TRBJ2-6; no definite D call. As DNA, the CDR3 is TGTGCCAGCAGCCAAGATCGGAGCTTGTCAGGGGCCAACGTCCTGACTTTC. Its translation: CASSQDRSLSGANVLTF. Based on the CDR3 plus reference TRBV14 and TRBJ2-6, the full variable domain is EAGVTQFPSHSVIEKGQTVTLRCDPISGHDNLYWYRRVMGKEIKFLLHFVKESKQDESGMPNNRFLAERTGGTYSTLKVQPAELEDSGVYFCASSQDRSLSGANVLTFGAGSRLTVL.